This TCR beta chain was sequenced for a study of shared clonotypes between healthy human individuals. General study findings and limits: Of the naive CD4 clonotypes, roughly 5% were shared across a few donors. Generally, naive subsets (rather than memory subsets) showed larger estimated richness.

On this clone: What it binds is unknown.

Only in-frame clones appear in the TCRdb table, and some are missing; sequencing was by immunoSEQ multiplex PCR. The sample has roughly 2,500,000 clones, over 85% seen once. Trimming took 3 bases from V and 7 from J, leaving 21 bases between them. The CDR3 extends over 16 amino acids. CDR1 and CDR2 (germline): SNHLY, FYNNEI. The TCR originated in a man aged 18 to 30 in good health. Some clones in this sample may be carry-over from other donors' samples. J is TRBJ1-2 and V is TRBV2; TRBD1 might be the D (5 bases). Source material: naive CD4+ T cells from PBMCs. Subset of the sample: CD45RA+ positively selected. The CDR3 sequence: CASSDQVYGGTAGYTF. CDR3 coding DNA: TGTGCCAGCAGTGATCAGGTATATGGGGGAACGGCTGGCTACACCTTC.